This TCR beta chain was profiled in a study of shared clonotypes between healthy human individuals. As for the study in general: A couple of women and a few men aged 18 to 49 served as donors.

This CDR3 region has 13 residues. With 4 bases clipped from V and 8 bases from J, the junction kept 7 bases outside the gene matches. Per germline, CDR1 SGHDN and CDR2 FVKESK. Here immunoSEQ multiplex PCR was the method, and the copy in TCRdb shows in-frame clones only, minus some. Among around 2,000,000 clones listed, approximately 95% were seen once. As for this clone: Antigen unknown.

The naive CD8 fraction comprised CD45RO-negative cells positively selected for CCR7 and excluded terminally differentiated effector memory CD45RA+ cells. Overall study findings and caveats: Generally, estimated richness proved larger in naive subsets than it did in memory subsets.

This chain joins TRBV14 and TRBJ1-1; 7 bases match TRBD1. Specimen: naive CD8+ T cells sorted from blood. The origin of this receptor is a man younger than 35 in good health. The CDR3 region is CASSLTGLSEAFF. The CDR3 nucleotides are TGTGCCAGCAGCCTGACAGGGCTCAGCGAAGCTTTCTTT.